This T cell receptor (beta chain) originates from a study of T cells in Graves' hyperthyroidism and ophthalmopathy. Across the study: Peripheral blood was collected at initial diagnosis, before any treatment. Study observations and caveats: Before onset, by a median of 6.5 months, the model predicted ophthalmopathy. Blood also contained most expanded thyroid clonotypes above 0.001.

About this clonotype itself: Its antigen is unidentified.

Amplification of TCR beta CDR3 regions used RNA as the template. First-round RT-PCR targeting the TCR CDR3 was performed with the HTBI primer set. Each CDR3 protein gets one entry after TCRdb re-called the multiplex PCR reads with MiXCR. The table has roughly 240,000 distinct CDR3 sequences, approximately 25% seen once. PBMCs were collected from an approximately 9.4 ml volume of fresh peripheral blood. Trimming removed 6 bases from V and 0 bases from J; junction bases left unmatched: 10. Germline V gene data show CDR1 as MNHEY and CDR2 as SVGEGT. The CDR3 length is 17 residues. Sample: blood. The TCR sequence derives from a woman aged 35 to 49 with Graves' ophthalmopathy. The rearrangement joins TRBV6-2 or TRBV6-3 to TRBJ2-7; 11 nucleotides line up with TRBD2. As DNA, the CDR3 is TGTGCCAGCAGACCCGGACTAGCGGGTAGGAGCTCCTACGAGCAGTACTTC. Its protein product is CASRPGLAGRSSYEQYF.